This T cell receptor beta chain was captured by sequencing in a study of blood T cell repertoires in COVID-19. About the research overall: The origin of the acute and convalescent COVID-19 samples was the United States, Italy and Spain. From T cells, B-cell-depleted T cells, or PBMCs came the material, which was cDNA or gDNA.

Study processing details: Amplification of reference gene primers was used by the study to estimate nucleated cell counts. Some clones are missing from TCRdb's copy, which holds only in-frame ones; the method was immunoSEQ multiplex PCR. From that table come the V and J calls and clone size; the DNA was used to work out D and trimming. Of 200,000 or so clones detected, about 85% appear once; the ten largest clones hold under 2.5%. The germline CDR1 and CDR2 sequences are SGHTA and FQGNSA. The CDR3 runs 17 residues. Trimming shortened V by 0 bases and J by 2 bases, and 16 bases separated the two germline ends.

The sequenced material came from peripheral blood. This clonotype was obtained from a man between 65 and 85 years old with active or convalescent COVID-19. The chain joins TRBV7-2 to TRBJ1-2, with TRBD1 as a possible D gene (6 bases). CDR3 sequence: CASSLAQGYGVNYGYTF. CDR3 sequence (DNA): TGTGCCAGCAGCTTAGCACAGGGATATGGAGTCAACTATGGCTACACCTTC.